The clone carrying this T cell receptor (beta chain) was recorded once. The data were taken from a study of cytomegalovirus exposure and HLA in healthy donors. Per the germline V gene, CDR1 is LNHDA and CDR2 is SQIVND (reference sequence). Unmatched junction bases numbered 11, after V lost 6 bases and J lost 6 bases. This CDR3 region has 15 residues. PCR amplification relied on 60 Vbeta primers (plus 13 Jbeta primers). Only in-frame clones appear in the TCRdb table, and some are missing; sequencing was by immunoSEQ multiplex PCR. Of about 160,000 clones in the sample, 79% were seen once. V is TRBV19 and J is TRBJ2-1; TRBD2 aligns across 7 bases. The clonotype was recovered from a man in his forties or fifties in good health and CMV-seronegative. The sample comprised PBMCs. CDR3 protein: CASRSALAFSNEQFF. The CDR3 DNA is TGTGCCAGTAGGAGCGCACTAGCGTTCTCCAATGAGCAGTTCTTC. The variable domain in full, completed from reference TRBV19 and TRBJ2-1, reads DGGITQSPKYLFRKEGQNVTLSCEQNLNHDAMYWYRQDPGQGLRLIYYSQIVNDFQKGDIAEGYSVSREKKESFPLTVTSAQKNPTAFYLCASRSALAFSNEQFFGPGTRLTVL.